This TCR beta chain was captured by sequencing in a study of PD-1 and CTLA-4 blockade in melanoma. The sample holds one count of this clone. V lost 0 bases, J lost 6 bases, and 15 bases lay in between. Germline values: CDR1 MGHRA, CDR2 YSYEKL. The CDR3 has 15 residues. Here immunoSEQ multiplex PCR was the method, and the copy in TCRdb shows in-frame clones only, minus some. The sample carries around 20,000 clones, approximately 88% recorded once. The input for sequencing was CD8+ T cells from peripheral blood, taken before anti-PD-1 treatment. This TCR was sampled from a human donor with melanoma. The gene calls are TRBV4-1 and TRBJ2-7; tentatively, D is TRBD1 (6 bases). CDR3 region: CASSQDWQGMGEQYF. In DNA form, the CDR3 reads TGCGCCAGCAGCCAAGATTGGCAGGGGATGGGCGAGCAGTACTTC.